This is a list of T cell receptor beta chains from one sample in a study of T cell changes during pregnancy in multiple sclerosis. Sequenced by immunoSEQ multiplex PCR; TCRdb stores in-frame clones only, minus some. This table holds about 93,000 clones, approximately 92% found once. The material was peripheral blood, obtained after pregnancy. The receptor source for this set is a female donor with multiple sclerosis, enrolled in a pregnancy study. The CDR3 runs from the conserved cysteine through the conserved F or W. Fields, in order: D gene, clone size, J gene, V gene, CDR3 protein, CDR3 DNA. D genes are given only for firm matches. Clone size is shown for a subset of rows, as once, few, many or a class of expanded clone.

D gene: .; clone size: .; J gene: TRBJ1-1; V gene: TRBV4-3; CDR3 protein: CASSRGFMNTEAFF; CDR3 DNA: TGCGCCAGCAGTCGAGGGTTTATGAACACTGAAGCTTTCTTT
D gene: .; clone size: .; J gene: TRBJ2-3; V gene: TRBV11-1; CDR3 protein: CASSFDLPSRDTQYF; CDR3 DNA: TGTGCCAGCAGCTTCGACTTACCGTCGCGCGATACGCAGTATTTT
D gene: .; clone size: few; J gene: TRBJ1-5; V gene: TRBV18; CDR3 protein: CASSPGEDQPQHF; CDR3 DNA: TGTGCCAGCTCACCAGGGGAGGATCAGCCCCAGCATTTT
D gene: .; clone size: .; J gene: TRBJ2-1; V gene: TRBV7-3; CDR3 protein: CASSLSRDNEQFF; CDR3 DNA: TGTGCCAGCAGCTTAAGCAGGGACAATGAGCAGTTCTTC
D gene: TRBD2; clone size: .; J gene: TRBJ2-7; V gene: TRBV5-8; CDR3 protein: CASSYPLSGNTSYEQYF; CDR3 DNA: TGTGCCAGCAGCTATCCCCTCAGCGGGAACACCTCCTACGAGCAGTACTTC
D gene: .; clone size: .; J gene: TRBJ1-1; V gene: TRBV6-6; CDR3 protein: CASSTPGQGITEAFF; CDR3 DNA: TGTGCCAGCAGTACCCCCGGGCAGGGGATCACTGAAGCTTTCTTT
D gene: TRBD2; clone size: .; J gene: TRBJ2-7; V gene: TRBV2; CDR3 protein: CASSRTSGTYEQYF; CDR3 DNA: TGTGCCAGCAGTCGGACTAGCGGAACCTACGAGCAGTACTTC
D gene: .; clone size: .; J gene: TRBJ2-1; V gene: TRBV6-6; CDR3 protein: CASSTGLVGEQFF; CDR3 DNA: TGTGCCAGCAGTACTGGGCTGGTGGGTGAGCAGTTCTTC
D gene: .; clone size: .; J gene: TRBJ1-3; V gene: TRBV2; CDR3 protein: CASSEGGDGTIYF; CDR3 DNA: TGTGCCAGCAGTGAAGGGGGAGACGGCACCATATATTTT
D gene: TRBD1; clone size: .; J gene: TRBJ1-2; V gene: TRBV5-1; CDR3 protein: CASSLLGGSVRGHLYGYTF; CDR3 DNA: TGCGCCAGCAGCTTACTTGGAGGTTCAGTCAGGGGGCATCTCTATGGCTACACCTTC
D gene: TRBD2; clone size: .; J gene: TRBJ2-5; V gene: TRBV7-3; CDR3 protein: CASSPGGQIETQYF; CDR3 DNA: TGTGCCAGCAGCCCGGGGGGGCAGATAGAGACCCAGTACTTC
D gene: .; clone size: .; J gene: TRBJ2-7; V gene: TRBV29-1; CDR3 protein: CSVVLQDFYEQYF; CDR3 DNA: TGCAGCGTTGTACTACAGGATTTCTACGAGCAGTACTTC
D gene: TRBD2; clone size: once; J gene: TRBJ2-7; V gene: TRBV6-5; CDR3 protein: CASRVTSGSYEQYF; CDR3 DNA: TGTGCCAGCAGGGTAACTAGCGGATCCTACGAGCAGTACTTC
D gene: TRBD1; clone size: .; J gene: TRBJ2-3; V gene: TRBV6-5; CDR3 protein: CASSYSRGQVGDTQYF; CDR3 DNA: TGTGCCAGCAGTTACTCGAGGGGACAGGTGGGGGATACGCAGTATTTT
D gene: TRBD1; clone size: .; J gene: TRBJ1-2; V gene: TRBV5-1; CDR3 protein: CASSQGQGYGYTF; CDR3 DNA: TGCGCCAGCAGCCAAGGACAGGGCTATGGCTACACCTTC
D gene: .; clone size: once; J gene: TRBJ2-1; V gene: TRBV4-1; CDR3 protein: CASSPHGLAPGVNEQFF; CDR3 DNA: TGCGCCAGCAGCCCCCACGGGTTGGCCCCGGGGGTGAATGAGCAGTTCTTC
D gene: TRBD1; clone size: .; J gene: TRBJ1-5; V gene: TRBV5-5; CDR3 protein: CASSGTDRNSNQPQHF; CDR3 DNA: TGTGCCAGCAGCGGGACGGACAGGAATAGCAATCAGCCCCAGCATTTT
D gene: TRBD2; clone size: once; J gene: TRBJ2-5; V gene: TRBV6-5; CDR3 protein: CASSSGSGGQETQYF; CDR3 DNA: TGTGCCAGCAGTTCGGGTAGCGGGGGGCAAGAGACCCAGTACTTC
D gene: TRBD2; clone size: once; J gene: TRBJ2-7; V gene: TRBV6-5; CDR3 protein: CASSRGLAGVYEQYF; CDR3 DNA: TGTGCCAGCAGCCGCGGACTAGCGGGAGTGTACGAGCAGTACTTC
D gene: .; clone size: few; J gene: TRBJ1-4; V gene: TRBV30; CDR3 protein: CARQGQGNEKLFF; CDR3 DNA: TGTGCCCGCCAGGGGCAGGGGAATGAAAAACTGTTTTTT
D gene: TRBD2; clone size: few; J gene: TRBJ2-7; V gene: TRBV7-2; CDR3 protein: CASSRGLAGQRQYF; CDR3 DNA: TGTGCCAGCAGCAGGGGACTAGCGGGCCAAAGGCAGTACTTC
D gene: .; clone size: .; J gene: TRBJ2-1; V gene: TRBV19; CDR3 protein: CASSIGSNEQFF; CDR3 DNA: TGTGCCAGTAGTATTGGGAGCAATGAGCAGTTCTTC
D gene: .; clone size: few; J gene: TRBJ1-1; V gene: TRBV13; CDR3 protein: CASSLSGLNTEAFF; CDR3 DNA: TGTGCCAGCAGCTTGTCTGGGCTTAACACTGAAGCTTTCTTT
D gene: .; clone size: .; J gene: TRBJ1-3; V gene: TRBV6-1; CDR3 protein: CASSFPPLSGNTIYF; CDR3 DNA: TGTGCCAGCAGTTTTCCCCCACTCTCTGGAAACACCATATATTTT
D gene: .; clone size: .; J gene: TRBJ1-5; V gene: TRBV14; CDR3 protein: CASSQDNTGKRSSNQPQHF; CDR3 DNA: TGTGCCAGCAGCCAAGATAATACCGGGAAACGCTCTAGCAATCAGCCCCAGCATTTT
D gene: .; clone size: .; J gene: TRBJ1-5; V gene: TRBV2; CDR3 protein: CASSGAGRGQPQHF; CDR3 DNA: TGTGCCAGCAGTGGAGCAGGTCGGGGACAGCCCCAGCATTTT
D gene: TRBD1; clone size: .; J gene: TRBJ1-5; V gene: TRBV7-2; CDR3 protein: CASSSWDRNQPQHF; CDR3 DNA: TGTGCCAGCAGCTCGTGGGACAGAAATCAGCCCCAGCATTTT
D gene: .; clone size: .; J gene: TRBJ1-2; V gene: TRBV12-5; CDR3 protein: CASGLGYTGSVGYTF; CDR3 DNA: TGTGCTAGTGGTTTGGGGTATACAGGCTCAGTCGGCTACACCTTC
D gene: TRBD2; clone size: .; J gene: TRBJ2-7; V gene: TRBV6-5; CDR3 protein: CASRRGGSSYEQYF; CDR3 DNA: TGTGCCAGCAGACGGGGGGGAAGCTCCTACGAGCAGTACTTC
D gene: TRBD1; clone size: .; J gene: TRBJ1-5; V gene: TRBV12-5; CDR3 protein: CASAQGWDQPQHF; CDR3 DNA: TGTGCTAGTGCACAGGGGTGGGATCAGCCCCAGCATTTT
D gene: TRBD1; clone size: .; J gene: TRBJ1-3; V gene: TRBV5-1; CDR3 protein: CASSLAGTGRNTIYF; CDR3 DNA: TGCGCCAGCAGCTTGGCCGGGACAGGTCGAAACACCATATATTTT
D gene: .; clone size: .; J gene: TRBJ2-2; V gene: TRBV6-1; CDR3 protein: CASSGSGTKPPRYTGELFF; CDR3 DNA: TGTGCCAGCAGTGGTTCGGGAACGAAACCCCCAAGATATACCGGGGAGCTGTTTTTT
D gene: .; clone size: .; J gene: TRBJ2-1; V gene: TRBV4-3; CDR3 protein: CASSQDRPSGGVYNEQFF; CDR3 DNA: TGCGCCAGCAGCCAAGATAGACCGAGCGGCGGGGTTTACAATGAGCAGTTCTTC
D gene: .; clone size: .; J gene: TRBJ2-7; V gene: TRBV4-1; CDR3 protein: CASSQDPGNEQYF; CDR3 DNA: TGCGCCAGCAGCCAAGATCCAGGGAACGAGCAGTACTTC
D gene: .; clone size: .; J gene: TRBJ2-4; V gene: TRBV4-3; CDR3 protein: CASSQDQRENIQYF; CDR3 DNA: TGCGCCAGCAGCCAAGATCAGCGGGAAAACATTCAGTACTTC
D gene: .; clone size: once; J gene: TRBJ2-1; V gene: TRBV25-1; CDR3 protein: CASSVGGSSYNEQFF; CDR3 DNA: TGTGCCAGCAGTGTCGGCGGTAGCTCCTACAATGAGCAGTTCTTC
D gene: .; clone size: .; J gene: TRBJ2-5; V gene: TRBV6-5; CDR3 protein: CASSSGAQETQYF; CDR3 DNA: TGTGCCAGCAGCTCTGGGGCCCAAGAGACCCAGTACTTC
D gene: .; clone size: .; J gene: TRBJ1-1; V gene: TRBV6-5; CDR3 protein: CASSYVGATEAFF; CDR3 DNA: TGTGCCAGCAGTTACGTGGGGGCCACTGAAGCTTTCTTT
D gene: .; clone size: once; J gene: TRBJ1-6; V gene: TRBV7-2; CDR3 protein: CASRGGGFYNSPLHF; CDR3 DNA: TGTGCCAGCAGGGGGGGTGGCTTCTATAATTCACCCCTCCACTTT
D gene: TRBD1; clone size: few; J gene: TRBJ1-6; V gene: TRBV29-1; CDR3 protein: CSADRDSNSPLHF; CDR3 DNA: TGCAGCGCGGACCGGGACAGTAATTCACCCCTCCACTTT
D gene: TRBD1; clone size: once; J gene: TRBJ1-2; V gene: TRBV7-3; CDR3 protein: CASSPNPGTAYGYTF; CDR3 DNA: TGTGCCAGCAGCCCGAACCCCGGGACAGCCTATGGCTACACCTTC
D gene: TRBD2; clone size: once; J gene: TRBJ2-2; V gene: TRBV29-1; CDR3 protein: CSVEVPGGWNTGELFF; CDR3 DNA: TGCAGCGTTGAAGTCCCGGGGGGGTGGAACACCGGGGAGCTGTTTTTT
D gene: .; clone size: once; J gene: TRBJ1-3; V gene: TRBV29-1; CDR3 protein: CSVEQGNTIYF; CDR3 DNA: TGCAGCGTTGAACAGGGCAACACCATATATTTT
D gene: .; clone size: once; J gene: TRBJ1-6; V gene: TRBV7-9; CDR3 protein: CASSSGQRDSPLHF; CDR3 DNA: TGTGCCAGCAGCTCCGGACAGAGGGATTCACCCCTCCACTTT
D gene: .; clone size: .; J gene: TRBJ1-5; V gene: TRBV28; CDR3 protein: CASSLMSARLGNQPQHF; CDR3 DNA: TGTGCCAGCAGTTTGATGAGCGCGAGGCTGGGCAATCAGCCCCAGCATTTT
D gene: .; clone size: .; J gene: TRBJ2-5; V gene: TRBV7-9; CDR3 protein: CASSLVGGPETQYF; CDR3 DNA: TGTGCCAGCAGCTTAGTTGGCGGGCCGGAGACCCAGTACTTC
D gene: .; clone size: .; J gene: TRBJ2-3; V gene: TRBV7-8; CDR3 protein: CASSLVGGSLHRTDTQYF; CDR3 DNA: TGTGCCAGCAGCTTAGTTGGCGGATCCTTACACCGCACAGATACGCAGTATTTT
D gene: .; clone size: few; J gene: TRBJ1-6; V gene: TRBV6-5; CDR3 protein: CASHLGGLANSPLHF; CDR3 DNA: TGTGCCAGCCATCTGGGGGGTTTAGCTAATTCACCCCTCCACTTT